Listed below are T cell receptor beta chains from one sample, sequenced in a study of chemoradiotherapy in HPV16-positive cancers. The protocol was immunoSEQ multiplex PCR, while the TCRdb copy is restricted to in-frame clones and leaves out a portion. The repertoire holds 30,000 to 35,000 clones, with approximately 90% as singletons. Source: blood, taken from a patient who underwent chemoradiotherapy. The receptors derive from a human donor with HPV-associated anogenital cancer. Both conserved end residues are part of each CDR3. D genes are given only for firm matches. Part of the rows lack a size; the others show once, few, many or a class for expanded clones.

V gene	D gene	clone size	J gene	CDR3 DNA	CDR3 protein
TRBV19	-	-	TRBJ1-5	TGTGCCAGTAGTATAATAGGGAATCAGCCCCAGCATTTT	CASSIIGNQPQHF
TRBV13	TRBD1	-	TRBJ2-7	TGTGCCAGCAGCTCTCTACCGCCGGGACAGGGGGCCTACGAGCAGTACTTC	CASSSLPPGQGAYEQYF
TRBV13	-	once	TRBJ2-5	TGTGCCAGCAGCTTAGTAGAGACCCAGTACTTC	CASSLVETQYF
TRBV11-3	-	-	TRBJ2-3	TGTGCCAGCAGCTTGGCCCTGGGCACCCCAGCTACGCAGTATTTT	CASSLALGTPATQYF
TRBV6-5	-	-	TRBJ1-5	TGTGCCAGCAGTTACTCGGGTGTTCAGCCCCAGCATTTT	CASSYSGVQPQHF
TRBV7-2	TRBD2	once	TRBJ2-1	TGTGCCAGCAGGGGATCTAGCGGGGTCTACAATGAGCAGTTCTTC	CASRGSSGVYNEQFF
TRBV4-2	-	-	TRBJ1-1	TGTGCCAGCAGCCAAGATCGGGGGATAGTGCATCCTTTCTTT	CASSQDRGIVHPFF
TRBV5-6	-	few	TRBJ1-2	TGTGCCAGCAGCGGAAACCTCGACCCAGAGTCCTATGGCTACACCTTC	CASSGNLDPESYGYTF
TRBV5-1	TRBD1	once	TRBJ2-1	TGCGCCAGCAGCAAGACAGGGGGTGGCTCCTACAATGAGCAGTTCTTC	CASSKTGGGSYNEQFF
TRBV2	TRBD2	-	TRBJ2-5	TGTGCCAGCAGTGGTTTAGCGGGGCAGACCCAGTACTTC	CASSGLAGQTQYF
TRBV11-2	TRBD1	-	TRBJ2-7	TGTGCCAGCGGGGGGACAGGGCGACTCTACGAGCAGTACTTC	CASGGTGRLYEQYF
TRBV2	TRBD2	-	TRBJ2-1	TGTGCCAGCAGTAGGCTAGCGGGAGTTCCGAGCTCCTACAATGAGCAGTTCTTC	CASSRLAGVPSSYNEQFF
TRBV2	TRBD2	-	TRBJ2-1	TGTGCCAGCAGTGAGGGGATCGCGGGAGGGTGGGTGGTTGACAATGAGCAGTTCTTC	CASSEGIAGGWVVDNEQFF
TRBV5-1	TRBD1	-	TRBJ2-7	TGCGCCAGCAGCTCGGATATACAGGGGGCTCGCTACGAGCAGTACTTC	CASSSDIQGARYEQYF
TRBV14	-	-	TRBJ2-7	TGTGCCAGCAGCCGGACATTTCCCTACGAGCAGTACTTC	CASSRTFPYEQYF
TRBV15	-	-	TRBJ2-7	TGTGCCACGGGTCAGAAGCTCTCCTACGAGCAGTACTTC	CATGQKLSYEQYF
TRBV5-6	-	-	TRBJ1-5	TGTGCCAGCAGCTTGCAGGGAAATCAGCCCCAGCATTTT	CASSLQGNQPQHF
TRBV6-5	TRBD1	-	TRBJ1-3	TGTGCCAGCAGTTACTCCGGACAGGGGCTCGGAAACACCATATATTTT	CASSYSGQGLGNTIYF
TRBV4-3	-	few	TRBJ2-5	TGCGCCAGCAGCCAAAGTACAGGGTTCCAAGAGACCCAGTACTTC	CASSQSTGFQETQYF
TRBV5-1	TRBD2	-	TRBJ2-3	TGCGCCAGCAGCTTTACTCCGGGACTAGCGGGAGGGGAGGATACGCAGTATTTT	CASSFTPGLAGGEDTQYF
TRBV7-9	-	-	TRBJ2-1	TGTGCCAGCAGCGTGGACAGTTCGCACAATGAGCAGTTCTTC	CASSVDSSHNEQFF
TRBV10-2	-	once	TRBJ1-1	TGCGCCAGCAGTGAGGGCAGGTACGGCGATGAAGCTTTCTTT	CASSEGRYGDEAFF
TRBV7-8	-	once	TRBJ1-2	TGTGCCAGCAGCATCGGGACTGGAAACTATGGCTACACCTTC	CASSIGTGNYGYTF
TRBV5-1	-	once	TRBJ2-1	TGCGCCAGCAGCCGAGACGGAACCTATGGATACAATGAGCAGTTCTTC	CASSRDGTYGYNEQFF
TRBV6-5	-	-	TRBJ2-1	TGTGCCAGCAGCCCAGAGGGCGTTGAGCAGTTCTTC	CASSPEGVEQFF
TRBV2	TRBD2	-	TRBJ2-1	TGTGCCAGCAGGCTAGCCGGGACTAGGTATCACAATGAGCAGTTCTTC	CASRLAGTRYHNEQFF
TRBV4-3	-	-	TRBJ1-4	TGCGCCAGCAGCCGGGTCGATGAAAAACTGTTTTTT	CASSRVDEKLFF
TRBV20-1	TRBD1	-	TRBJ2-7	TGCAGTGCTATGGGGACAGGCGAGCAGTACTTC	CSAMGTGEQYF
TRBV6-5	-	-	TRBJ1-2	TGTGCCAGCAGTACAGGAGGTGGCTACACCTTC	CASSTGGGYTF
TRBV21-1	-	-	TRBJ1-5	TGTGCCAGCAGCCCCCAGACAGGGCTTGATCAGCCCCAGCATTTT	CASSPQTGLDQPQHF
TRBV30	-	few	TRBJ2-5	TGTGCCTGGAGTAGGGGGGGTGGAGAGACCCAGTACTTC	CAWSRGGGETQYF
TRBV2	TRBD2	few	TRBJ2-1	TGTGCCAGCAGTGATCGGACTAGCGGGAGTGAGCAGTTCTTC	CASSDRTSGSEQFF
TRBV6-5	TRBD1	-	TRBJ1-6	TGTGCCAGCAGTTACTCCCCCGGGACAGCTTCACCCCTCCACTTT	CASSYSPGTASPLHF
TRBV6-5	-	-	TRBJ2-2	TGTGCCAGCAGCCCTGGGCAGAAGACCGGGGAGCTGTTTTTT	CASSPGQKTGELFF
TRBV4-3	-	-	TRBJ2-1	TGCGCCAGCAGCCAAGATACGCAGGGGACGCAGTTCTTC	CASSQDTQGTQFF
TRBV5-1	TRBD2	medium-sized	TRBJ2-1	TGCGCCAGCAGCTCTGACCCGGGACTAGCGGTACACGAGCAGTTCTTC	CASSSDPGLAVHEQFF
TRBV27	-	-	TRBJ1-1	TGTGCCAGCAGTTTCGGGTCTGAAGCTTTCTTT	CASSFGSEAFF
TRBV11-3	-	-	TRBJ1-3	TGTGCCAGCAGCCGGGGGACAACCTCTGGAAACACCATATATTTT	CASSRGTTSGNTIYF
TRBV2	-	-	TRBJ1-5	TGTGCCAGCGGGGATAGCAATCAGCCCCAGCATTTT	CASGDSNQPQHF
TRBV5-4	-	-	TRBJ2-2	TGTGCCAGCAGCTCAGGGGCGCAGAACACCGGGGAGCTGTTTTTT	CASSSGAQNTGELFF
TRBV9	TRBD2	-	TRBJ2-5	TGTGCCAGCAGCGCGTTTTGGGGGGGAGAGACCCAGTACTTC	CASSAFWGGETQYF
TRBV30	TRBD2	once	TRBJ2-7	TGTGCCTGGAGTGTAGGCGGGAGCTCCTACGAGCAGTACTTC	CAWSVGGSSYEQYF
TRBV27	-	-	TRBJ1-2	TGTGCCAGCAGTTCCCACCACTTAAGTAAAGCTAACTATGGCTACACCTTC	CASSSHHLSKANYGYTF
TRBV5-1	-	once	TRBJ2-3	TGCGCCAGCAGCTTGGGGGGGAGCACAGATACGCAGTATTTT	CASSLGGSTDTQYF
TRBV7-9	-	-	TRBJ1-4	TGTGCCAGCAGCTTAGGCGGGACAAATGAAAAACTGTTTTTT	CASSLGGTNEKLFF
TRBV7-6	TRBD1	-	TRBJ2-7	TGTGCCAGCAGCAAAGAGGGGGCGAGAGGCTTCGAGCAGTACTTC	CASSKEGARGFEQYF
TRBV6-1	-	-	TRBJ1-2	TGTGCCAGCAGTGAAGTGGCAAACTATGGCTACACCTTC	CASSEVANYGYTF
TRBV7-2	-	once	TRBJ2-5	TGTGCCAGCAGCTTGAGCCTACATCAAGAGACCCAGTACTTC	CASSLSLHQETQYF
TRBV11-2	-	-	TRBJ1-1	TGTGCCAGCAGCTTGTCTCTAGGCACTGAAGCTTTCTTT	CASSLSLGTEAFF
TRBV2	-	-	TRBJ1-4	TGTGCCAGCACCTGGGACCGGAGGGGAGAAAAACTGTTTTTT	CASTWDRRGEKLFF
TRBV19	-	-	TRBJ1-1	TGTGCCAGTAGTATAGGGACGGTTCCTAACACTGAAGCTTTCTTT	CASSIGTVPNTEAFF
TRBV9	-	-	TRBJ2-3	TGTGCCAGCAGCGTAGAAGGTAGCGGAGCTAGCACAGATACGCAGTATTTT	CASSVEGSGASTDTQYF
TRBV4-3	-	once	TRBJ1-2	TGCGCCAGCAGCCAAGATCTGCAGGGAGGGGGCTACACCTTC	CASSQDLQGGGYTF